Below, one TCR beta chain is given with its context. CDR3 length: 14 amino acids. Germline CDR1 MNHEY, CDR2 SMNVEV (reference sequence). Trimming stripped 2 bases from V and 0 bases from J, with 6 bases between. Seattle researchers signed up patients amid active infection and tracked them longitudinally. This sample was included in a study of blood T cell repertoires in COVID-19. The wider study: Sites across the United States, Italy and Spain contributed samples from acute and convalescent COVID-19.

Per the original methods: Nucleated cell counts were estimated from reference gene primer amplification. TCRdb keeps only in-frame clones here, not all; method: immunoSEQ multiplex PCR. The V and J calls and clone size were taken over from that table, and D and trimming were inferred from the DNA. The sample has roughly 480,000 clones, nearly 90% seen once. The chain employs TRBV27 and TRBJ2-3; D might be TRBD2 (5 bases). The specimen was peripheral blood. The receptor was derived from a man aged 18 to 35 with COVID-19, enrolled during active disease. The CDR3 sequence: CASSLRGSTDTQYF. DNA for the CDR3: TGTGCCAGCAGTTTACGAGGGAGCACAGATACGCAGTATTTT.